This T cell receptor (beta chain) was profiled in a study of siplizumab effects on memory and regulatory T cells. Assay: immunoSEQ multiplex PCR; the TCRdb copy retains only in-frame clones and omits some. The sample contains roughly 69,000 clones, roughly 80% of which appear only once. V was clipped by 6 bases and J by 5 bases; unmatched bases: 9. This CDR3 is 14 amino acids long. The germline gives CDR1 WSHSY, CDR2 SAAADI. This clonotype originated in a human donor in good health. The chain uses TRBV10-2 and TRBJ2-7; 8 bases line up with TRBD1. The sequencing sample was made of memory CD4+ T cells sorted from blood. CDR3 in DNA: TGCGCCAGCAGCGGGTGGACAGGGTCCAACGAGCAGTACTTC. Its protein product is CASSGWTGSNEQYF.